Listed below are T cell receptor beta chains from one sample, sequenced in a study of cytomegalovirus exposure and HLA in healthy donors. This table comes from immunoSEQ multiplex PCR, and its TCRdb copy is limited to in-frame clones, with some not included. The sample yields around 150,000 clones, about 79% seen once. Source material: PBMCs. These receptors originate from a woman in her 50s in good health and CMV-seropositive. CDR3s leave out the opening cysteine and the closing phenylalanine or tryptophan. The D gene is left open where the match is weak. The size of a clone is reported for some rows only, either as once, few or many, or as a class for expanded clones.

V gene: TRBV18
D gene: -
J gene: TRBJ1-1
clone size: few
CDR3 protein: ASSPPVTAEAF

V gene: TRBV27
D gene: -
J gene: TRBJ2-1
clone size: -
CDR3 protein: ASVPSRGGEQF

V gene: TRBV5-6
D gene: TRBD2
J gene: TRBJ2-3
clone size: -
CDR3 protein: ASSSGLDLDTQY

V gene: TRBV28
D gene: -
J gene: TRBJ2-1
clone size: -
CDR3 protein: ASGTIGGAYNEQF

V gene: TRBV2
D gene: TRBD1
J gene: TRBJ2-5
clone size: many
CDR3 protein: ASSGAGTGEETQY

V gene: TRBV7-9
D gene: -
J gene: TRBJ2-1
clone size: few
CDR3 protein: ASSSLRGDRGSYNEQF

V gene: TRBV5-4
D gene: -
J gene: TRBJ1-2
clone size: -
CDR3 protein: ASSLRQREHYGYT

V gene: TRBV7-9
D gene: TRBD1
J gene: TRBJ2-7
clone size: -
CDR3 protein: ASSQPGQDYEQY

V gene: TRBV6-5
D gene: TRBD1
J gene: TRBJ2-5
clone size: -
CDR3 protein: ASSPSTGTQTQY

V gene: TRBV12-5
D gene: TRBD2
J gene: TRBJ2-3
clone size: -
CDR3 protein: ASGLGTSGTTDTQY

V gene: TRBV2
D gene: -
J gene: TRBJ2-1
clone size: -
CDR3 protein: ASSESRAGNEQF

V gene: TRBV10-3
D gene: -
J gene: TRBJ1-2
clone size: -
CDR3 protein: ATAKGLNYGYT

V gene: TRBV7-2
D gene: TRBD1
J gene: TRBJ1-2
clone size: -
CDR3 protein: ASSSRGIPGTGVGYT

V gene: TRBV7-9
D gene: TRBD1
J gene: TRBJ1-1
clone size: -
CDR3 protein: ASSLQGAGVNTEAF

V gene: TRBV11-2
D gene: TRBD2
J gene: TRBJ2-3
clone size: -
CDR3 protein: ASSLEASGRAGQY

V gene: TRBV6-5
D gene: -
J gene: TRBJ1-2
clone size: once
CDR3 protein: ASSYADRSSGYT

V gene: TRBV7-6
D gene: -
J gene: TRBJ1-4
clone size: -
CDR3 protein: ASSLIQGMTNEKLF

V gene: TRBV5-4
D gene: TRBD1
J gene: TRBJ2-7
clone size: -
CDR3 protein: ASSWGQGADYEQY

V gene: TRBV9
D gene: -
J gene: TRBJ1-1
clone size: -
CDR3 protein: ASSVGTGENTEAF

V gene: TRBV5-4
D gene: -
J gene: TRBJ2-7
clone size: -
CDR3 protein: ASSSWAGYEQY

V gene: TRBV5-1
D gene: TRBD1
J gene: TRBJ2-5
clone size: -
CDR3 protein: ASSLQDRNQETQY

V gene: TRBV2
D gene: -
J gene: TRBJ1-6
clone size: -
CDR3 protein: ASSVGVPNSPLH

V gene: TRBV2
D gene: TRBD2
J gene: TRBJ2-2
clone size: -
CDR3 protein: ASSTGTSESGELF

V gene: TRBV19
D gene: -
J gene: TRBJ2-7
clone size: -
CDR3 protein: ASNPGGAASYEQY

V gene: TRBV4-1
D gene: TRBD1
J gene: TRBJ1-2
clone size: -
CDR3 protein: ASSPYDRGGGEGYT

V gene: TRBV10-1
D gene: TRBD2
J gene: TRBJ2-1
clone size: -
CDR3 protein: ASSELRLAGGMGEQF

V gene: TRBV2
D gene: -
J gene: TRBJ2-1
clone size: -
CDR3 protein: ASSATGRNEQF

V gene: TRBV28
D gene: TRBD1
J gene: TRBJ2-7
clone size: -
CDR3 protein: ASSLNGQGTWQY

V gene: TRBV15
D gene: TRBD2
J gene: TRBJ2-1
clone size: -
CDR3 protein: ATSRVTSGSSNEQF

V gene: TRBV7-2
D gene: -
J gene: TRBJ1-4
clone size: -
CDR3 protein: ASSKKTGPTNEKLF

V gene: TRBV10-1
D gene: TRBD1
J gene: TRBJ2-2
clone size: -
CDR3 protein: ASSETGGNTGELF

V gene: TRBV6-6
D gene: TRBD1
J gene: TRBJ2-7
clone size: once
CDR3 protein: TSSSPTGGSSYEQY

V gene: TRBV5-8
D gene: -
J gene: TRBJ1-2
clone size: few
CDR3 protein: ASSRQDNYGYT

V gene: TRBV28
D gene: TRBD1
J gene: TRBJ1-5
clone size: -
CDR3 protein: ASSLGDSRIQPQH

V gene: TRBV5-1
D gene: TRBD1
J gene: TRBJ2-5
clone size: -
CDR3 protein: ASSSFTGTGLGETQY

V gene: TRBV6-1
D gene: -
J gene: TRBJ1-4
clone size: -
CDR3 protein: ASSKSGIGEKLF

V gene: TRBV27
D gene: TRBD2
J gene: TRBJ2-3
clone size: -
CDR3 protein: ASSLRGRAQPGLAESTDTQY

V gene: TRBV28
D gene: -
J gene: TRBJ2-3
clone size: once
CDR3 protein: ASSFLGGTQY

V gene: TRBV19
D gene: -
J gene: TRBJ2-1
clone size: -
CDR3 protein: ASSIRSDEQF

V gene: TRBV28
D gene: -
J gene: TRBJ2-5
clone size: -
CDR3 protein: ASSVLGAGKETQY

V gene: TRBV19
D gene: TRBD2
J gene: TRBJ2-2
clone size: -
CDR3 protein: ASSQMATSGGRTGELF

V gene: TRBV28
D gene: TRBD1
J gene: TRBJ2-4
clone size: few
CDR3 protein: ASSFHRTGTGYYIQY

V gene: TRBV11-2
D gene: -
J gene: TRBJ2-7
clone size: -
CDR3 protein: ASSLVAGEQY

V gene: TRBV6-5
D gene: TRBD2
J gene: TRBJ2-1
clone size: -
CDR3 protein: ASTLRLADYNEQF

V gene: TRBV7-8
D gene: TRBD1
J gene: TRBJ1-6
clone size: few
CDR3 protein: ASSQSTGTGIHNSPLH

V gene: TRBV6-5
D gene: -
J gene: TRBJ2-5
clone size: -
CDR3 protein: ASSHLGGEETQY